This TCR beta chain appears in the sequencing data of a study of cytomegalovirus exposure and HLA in healthy donors. The CDR3 is 13 residues long. Trimming removed 6 bases at V and 2 bases at J, with 11 bases between. CDR1 and CDR2 (germline): SGHVS, FNYEAQ. Repertoires were generated with immunoSEQ multiplex PCR, while TCRdb's copy carries only in-frame clones and drops some. The sample records fewer than 250,000 clones, more than 75% being singletons. This chain links TRBV7-6 with TRBJ2-7; D may be TRBD2 (7 bases). The sample taken for sequencing was PBMCs. The TCR comes from a young man in good health and CMV-seronegative. CDR3 amino acids: CASSSGGPYEQYF. CDR3 in DNA: TGTGCCAGCAGTTCCGGGGGGCCCTACGAGCAGTACTTC. The full variable domain, with the rest looked up from reference TRBV7-6 and TRBJ2-7, is GAGVSQSPRYKVTKRGQDVALRCDPISGHVSLYWYRQALGQGPEFLTYFNYEAQQDKSGLPNDRFSAERPEGSISTLTIQRTEQRDSAMYRCASSSGGPYEQYFGPGTRLTVT.